These 11 T cell receptor beta chains were sequenced from one sample in a study of beta chain features in type 1 diabetes. The entirety of the isolated RNA underwent reverse transcription, so expressed TCRB transcripts were sequenced. The data were produced by immunoSEQ multiplex PCR, yet TCRdb's version contains in-frame clones alone and is incomplete. This table holds fewer than 250,000 clones, about 71% found once. Material: naive CD4+ T cells from blood. These receptor sequences come from a man aged 25-40 years in good health.

J is TRBJ2-7 and V is TRBV30; 7 bases match TRBD1. Germline lookup yields CDR1 GTSNPN and CDR2 SVGIG (reference sequence). The CDR3 extends over 14 amino acids. Trimming took 3 bases from V and 7 from J; bases not matched to a gene: 12. CDR3 sequence (DNA): TGTGCCTGGAGCAAAGACAGGGACCGGGGAGAGCAGTACTTC. Translation: CAWSKDRDRGEQYF.

The chain couples TRBV28 to TRBJ2-7, with D uncertain. With 7 bases removed from V and 7 bases from J, the gap between germline ends came to 14 bases. Germline values: CDR1 MDHEN, CDR2 SYDVKM. The CDR3 is 12 residues long. The CDR3, as DNA: TGTGCCAGCATCAAAGAACTGGGTGAGCAGTACTTC. Its translation is CASIKELGEQYF.

This chain joins TRBV7-2 and TRBJ2-3, with D hard to call. The CDR3 spans 16 residues. The V gene's germline CDR1 is SGHTA and CDR2 FQGNSA. V was clipped by 0 bases and J by 4 bases, with 14 bases between them. CDR3 nucleotides: TGTGCCAGCAGCTTAGCACTTCCGGGTAGGGCAGATACGCAGTATTTT. Translated: CASSLALPGRADTQYF.

This clone has more than one count but fewer than ten. Its ends do not fully match the called genes, so a read error is possible. J is TRBJ2-7 and V is TRBV10-3; D ambiguous. The germline gives CDR1 ENHRY, CDR2 SYGVKD. The CDR3 contains 12 residues. As DNA, the CDR3 is TGTGCCATCGGTGACGGAGCCTACGAGCAGTACTTC. Residues: CAIGDGAYEQYF.

The chain combines TRBV5-1 with TRBJ2-7; the D is unclear. The CDR3 has 13 residues. Germline values: CDR1 SGHRS, CDR2 YFSETQ. Trimming cost V 0 bases and J 3 bases, with 7 bases left between them. In nucleotides, the CDR3 is TGCGCCAGCAGCTTGGAGGCACGCTACGAGCAGTACTTC. Translated: CASSLEARYEQYF.

A single count supports this clone. The chain recombines TRBV7-2 with TRBJ2-3; perhaps D is TRBD1 or TRBD2 (6 bases each). The CDR3 is made up of 14 amino acids. Germline lookup yields CDR1 SGHTA and CDR2 FQGNSA. V lost 2 bases, J lost 4 bases, and 10 bases lay in between. The CDR3 loop is CASSLWGAPDTQYF. The DNA of the CDR3 is TGTGCCAGCAGCTTATGGGGGGCCCCAGATACGCAGTATTTT.

This clone appeared once. The J gene is TRBJ2-1, the V gene TRBV2; a weak D match, TRBD1 (6 bases). Between the trimmed V and J ends, which lost 5 bases and 6 bases, there was a span of 8 bases. CDR3 length: 12 residues. Germline values: CDR1 SNHLY, CDR2 FYNNEI. The CDR3 DNA is TGTGCCAGCAGTCCGGACAGCAATGAGCAGTTCTTC. This encodes CASSPDSNEQFF.

The chain employs TRBV29-1 and TRBJ2-7; D possibly corresponds to TRBD2 (6 bases). Trimming stripped 4 bases from V and 1 base from J, with 11 bases between. In germline, CDR1 is SQVTM, CDR2 ANQGSEA. The CDR3 has 13 residues. The CDR3 DNA reads TGCAGCGTTGGGGGGGTACTGTCCTACGAGCAGTACTTC. This codes for CSVGGVLSYEQYF.

This chain links TRBV30 with TRBJ1-5; D uncertain. With 5 bases removed from V and 0 bases from J, the gap between germline ends came to 8 bases. Germline V CDR1 and CDR2: GTSNPN, SVGIG (reference sequence). The CDR3 runs to 13 residues. The CDR3 spells CAWGEYSNQPQHF. The CDR3 DNA is TGTGCCTGGGGAGAGTATAGCAATCAGCCCCAGCATTTT. Complete variable domain (other parts from reference TRBV30 and TRBJ1-5): SQTIHQWPATLVQPVGSPLSLECTVEGTSNPNLYWYRQAAGRGLQLLFYSVGIGQISSEVPQNLSASRPQDRQFILSSKKLLLSDSGFYLCAWGEYSNQPQHFGDGTRLSIL.

V is TRBV9 and J is TRBJ2-1; D unresolved. Germline values: CDR1 SGDLS, CDR2 YYNGEE. The V and J ends lost 7 bases and 5 bases respectively, with 10 bases between them. This CDR3 is 12 amino acids long. CDR3 region: CASLQPHNEQFF. The CDR3 DNA follows: TGTGCCAGCCTTCAGCCACACAATGAGCAGTTCTTC.

The V gene is TRBV28, the J gene TRBJ2-1; D not certain. The CDR3 extends over 15 amino acids. The ends were cut back, 7 bases at V and 4 bases at J, with 17 bases in the middle. The germline V gene encodes CDR1 MDHEN and CDR2 SYDVKM. CDR3 nucleotide sequence: TGTGCCAGCACTAATATCGATGCCTTTTACAATGAGCAGTTCTTC. Translation gives CASTNIDAFYNEQFF.